This T cell receptor (beta chain) was captured by sequencing in a study of blood T cell repertoires in COVID-19. At the level of the study: Sites across the United States, Italy and Spain contributed samples from acute and convalescent COVID-19. In each case, the material was cDNA or gDNA derived from T cells, B-cell-depleted T cells, or PBMCs.

In the original workflow: Researchers report that nucleated cell counts were estimated from reference gene primer amplification. Profiled with immunoSEQ multiplex PCR; TCRdb holds only in-frame clones, not every one. V and J calls and clone size are as listed in that table; D and trimming were resolved from the DNA. The table lists about 210,000 clones, 90% to 95% of them singletons. The sequencing sample was made of peripheral blood. The sequence derives from a man aged 25-40 years with acute or convalescent COVID-19.

Here the CDR3 DNA reads TGTGCCAGCAGCGCAGGGGAATGGTATTACACTGAAGCTTTCTTT. Translated, it gives CASSAGEWYYTEAFF. The chain couples TRBV7-9 to TRBJ1-1, with a weak D call TRBD1 (6 bases). The CDR3 sequence is 15 residues long. V gave up 5 bases and J gave up 3 bases, with 16 bases separating them. Germline V lookup: CDR1 SEHNR, CDR2 FQNEAQ (reference sequence).